Each of the 10 T cell receptor beta chains below was sequenced from the same sample in a study of cytomegalovirus exposure and HLA in healthy donors (dated by TCRdb to the late 2010s). Receptors were amplified or captured by the immunoSEQ multiplex PCR assay. A mixture of 60 forward primers for TCR Vbeta segments and 13 reverse primers for TCR Jbeta segments was used in the multiplex PCR. In TCRdb, the immuneACCESS table is reduced to in-frame sequences with V and J assigned. These tables do not hold every clone; where another copy was compared, an unresolved V gene accounts for under half, and the others remain unexplained. The sample data list 100,000 to 120,000 clones, and 70% to 90% of these were observed just once. 1.5% to 2% of the sample is taken by the ten largest. Sequenced material: PBMCs. The receptors come from a man in his forties or fifties in good health and CMV-seronegative.

The CDR3 nucleotides read TGTGCCAGCAGTTACCCTGGGACAGGGCAAGTCGAGCAGTACTTC. Amino acids: CASSYPGTGQVEQYF. The chain combines TRBV7-2 with TRBJ2-7, with TRBD1 matching over 9 bases. J lost 6 bases, V lost 6 bases, and 12 bases had no gene match. The germline gives CDR1 SGHTA, CDR2 FQGNSA. The CDR3 is 15 amino acids.

This chain connects TRBV15 to TRBJ1-2, with 9 bases that match TRBD1. CDR1 and CDR2 (germline): LNHNV, YYDKDF (reference sequence). With 0 bases clipped from V and 6 bases from J, the junction kept 17 bases outside the gene matches. This CDR3 is 19 amino acids long. Written as DNA, the CDR3 is TGTGCCACCAGCAGAGATATCACACCGGGACAGGGTTTCCAGGATGGCTACACCTTC. Translating gives CATSRDITPGQGFQDGYTF.

This sequence joins TRBV30 and TRBJ1-6; TRBD1 is a possible D gene (5 bases). Germline CDR1 and CDR2: GTSNPN and SVGIG (reference sequence). V dropped 4 bases and J dropped 1 base, with 8 bases sitting between them. This CDR3 spans 14 amino acids. CDR3 protein: CAWTTGSYNSPLHF. The CDR3 DNA is TGTGCCTGGACCACAGGTTCCTATAATTCACCCCTCCACTTT. Supplemented by reference TRBV30 and TRBJ1-6, the full variable domain reads SQTIHQWPATLVQPVGSPLSLECTVEGTSNPNLYWYRQAAGRGLQLLFYSVGIGQISSEVPQNLSASRPQDRQFILSSKKLLLSDSGFYLCAWTTGSYNSPLHFGNGTRLTVT.

This clone was seen a few times. V and J are TRBV2 and TRBJ1-5; the D gene is possibly TRBD1 (5 bases). This CDR3 spans 13 amino acids. In germline, CDR1 is SNHLY, CDR2 FYNNEI. The ends were cut back, 6 bases at V and 3 bases at J, with 9 bases in the middle. The CDR3 DNA reads TGTGCCAGCAGGGGGCCCTTCAATCAGCCCCAGCATTTT. Its protein product is CASRGPFNQPQHF.

This clone came up a few times. The J gene is TRBJ2-6, the V gene TRBV5-4, with 8 bases aligning to TRBD2. From germline, CDR1 is SGHNT and CDR2 YYREEE (reference sequence). With V trimmed by 5 bases and J by 2 bases, 6 bases remained unmatched. The CDR3 contains 16 residues. CDR3 DNA: TGTGCCAGCAGTAGGGACGGGGGGGCTGGGGCCAACGTCCTGACTTTC. It translates to CASSRDGGAGANVLTF.

This chain joins TRBV6-6 and TRBJ2-5; 10 bases fit TRBD1. Germline lookup yields CDR1 MNHNY and CDR2 SVGAGI (reference sequence). The ends lost 6 bases at V and 4 bases at J; junction bases unmatched: 5. The CDR3 is made up of 14 amino acids. CDR3 sequence reads: CASSQDRGGETQYF. The CDR3 DNA reads TGTGCCAGCAGCCAGGACAGGGGGGGAGAGACCCAGTACTTC.

V is TRBV25-1 and J is TRBJ2-7; the D gene is possibly TRBD2 (5 bases). This CDR3 comprises 11 residues. The ends were cut back, 6 bases at V and 3 bases at J, with 6 bases in the middle. Germline V gene sequence: CDR1 MGHDK, CDR2 SYGVNS. CDR3 coding DNA: TGTGCCAGCAGCCGGGACTACGAGCAGTACTTC. This codes for CASSRDYEQYF.

The V call is TRBV6-5, the J call TRBJ1-1; D not certain. CDR3 size: 15 residues. Germline-derived CDR1 and CDR2 are MNHEY and SVGAGI. V was trimmed by 7 bases and J by 0 bases, leaving 15 bases between them. The CDR3 nucleotides read TGTGCCAGCACCAGGAAGGCCGGAATGAACACTGAAGCTTTCTTT. It is translated as CASTRKAGMNTEAFF.

The chain joins TRBV5-1 to TRBJ2-3; a weak D match, TRBD1 (5 bases). This CDR3 contains 14 residues. Germline values: CDR1 SGHRS, CDR2 YFSETQ. With 4 bases removed from V and 1 base from J, the gap between germline ends came to 10 bases. CDR3 coding DNA: TGCGCCAGCAGCCCACAAGGGGGCACAGATACGCAGTATTTT. Its translation: CASSPQGGTDTQYF.

In its sample, this clone was seen a few times. The V gene is TRBV30, the J gene TRBJ1-2; no clear D gene. This CDR3 is 12 amino acids long. Between the trimmed V and J ends, which lost 4 bases and 3 bases, there was a span of 9 bases. In germline, CDR1 is GTSNPN, CDR2 SVGIG (reference sequence). Here the CDR3 reads CAWTPRDYGYTF. CDR3 coding DNA: TGTGCCTGGACCCCCCGGGACTATGGCTACACCTTC.